This T cell receptor (beta chain) is from a study of T cells in Graves' hyperthyroidism and ophthalmopathy. Study summary: Peripheral blood collection took place at initial diagnosis, before any treatment. Study findings and constraints: The model identified upcoming ophthalmopathy a median roughly 6 months ahead of onset.

CDR3 length equals 16 residues. Trimming left V 6 bases short and J 3 bases short, with 18 bases between. Amplification yielded TCR beta CDR3 regions, with RNA transcripts as the source. Researchers ran a first-round RT-PCR on the TCR CDR3 using the HTBI primer set. TCRdb itself ran the multiplex PCR reads through MiXCR, one entry per CDR3 protein. Of about 510,000 distinct CDR3 sequences in the sample, less than 15% were seen once. This clonotype came up many times. What it recognizes is unknown. The study defined stable Graves' hyperthyroidism as no ophthalmopathy progression within 18 months. Hyperthyroidism had been newly diagnosed in patients aged 18 to 65, and its duration was under 2 months.

The sample comprised blood. The clonotype was recovered from a woman aged 40 to 50 with Graves' hyperthyroidism. The rearrangement uses TRBV12-3 or TRBV12-4 and TRBJ1-5, with D maybe TRBD1 (6 bases). The CDR3 coding sequence is TGTGCCAGCAGCTTTTCCGCCGGACAGAACAATCAGCCCCAGCATTTT. Its translation: CASSFSAGQNNQPQHF.